Sequencing of this T cell receptor (beta chain) was carried out in a study of CD8 T cells in ankylosing spondylitis. In this sample, this clonotype turned up a few times. The antigen remains undetermined. The study, taken as a whole, reports: Reportedly, disease-linked clones are significantly enriched in ankylosing spondylitis patients' matched synovial fluid. A motif in TCR beta, a set of under ten highly homologous variants, appeared characteristic of ankylosing spondylitis blood.

Per germline, CDR1 DFQATT and CDR2 SNEGSKA (reference sequence). V gave up 4 bases and J gave up 3 bases, with 12 bases separating them. The CDR3 extends over 13 amino acids. TCRdb reanalysed the 5' RACE reads using MiXCR and keeps one entry per CDR3 protein. Of 500,000 to 650,000 distinct CDR3 sequences listed, about 5.2% are singletons. This sequence originates from a male donor with ankylosing spondylitis. This chain joins TRBV20-1 and TRBJ2-5, with D possibly being TRBD1 (5 bases). The sequenced sample was blood, either unsorted or a sorted T cell fraction (not recorded which). CDR3 protein: CSAKDTGKETQYF. DNA for the CDR3: TGCAGTGCTAAGGACACAGGAAAAGAGACCCAGTACTTC.